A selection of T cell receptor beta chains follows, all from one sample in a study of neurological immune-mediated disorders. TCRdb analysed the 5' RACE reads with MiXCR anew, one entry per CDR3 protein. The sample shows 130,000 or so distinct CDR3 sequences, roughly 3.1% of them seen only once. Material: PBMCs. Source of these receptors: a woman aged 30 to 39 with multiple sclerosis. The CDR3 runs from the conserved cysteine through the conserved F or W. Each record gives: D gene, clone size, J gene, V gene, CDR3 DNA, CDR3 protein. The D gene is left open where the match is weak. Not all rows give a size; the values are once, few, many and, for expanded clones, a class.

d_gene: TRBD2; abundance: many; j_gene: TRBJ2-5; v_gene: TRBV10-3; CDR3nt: TGTGCCATTGGGATTTCTAGCGGTCAAGAGACCCAGTACTTC; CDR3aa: CAIGISSGQETQYF
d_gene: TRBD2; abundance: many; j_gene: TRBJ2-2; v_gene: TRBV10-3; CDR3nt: TGTGCCATGCGGGGGGACCGGAACACCGGGGAGCTGTTTTTT; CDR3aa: CAMRGDRNTGELFF
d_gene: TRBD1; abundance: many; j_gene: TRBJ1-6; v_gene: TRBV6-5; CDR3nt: TGTGCCAGCAGAACCGGACAGGGGACAGGGAATTCACCCCTCCACTTT; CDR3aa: CASRTGQGTGNSPLHF
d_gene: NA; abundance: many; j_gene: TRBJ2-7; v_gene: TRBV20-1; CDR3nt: TGCAGTGCTAGCGGAGAGTCCTACGAGCAGTACTTC; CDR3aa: CSASGESYEQYF
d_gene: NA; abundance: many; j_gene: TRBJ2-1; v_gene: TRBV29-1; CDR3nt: TGCAGCGTTGAAGAGGCGGGACTCTCACGGGAGCAGTTCTTC; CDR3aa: CSVEEAGLSREQFF
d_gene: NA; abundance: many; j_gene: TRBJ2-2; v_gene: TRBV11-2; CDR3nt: TGTGCCAGCAGCTTAGTATTCGGCGGGGAGCTGTTTTTT; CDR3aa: CASSLVFGGELFF
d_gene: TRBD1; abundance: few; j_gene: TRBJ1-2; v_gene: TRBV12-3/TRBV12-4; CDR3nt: TGTGCCAGCACCCACCGGACAGGGCCCACCTTC; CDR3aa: CASTHRTGPTF
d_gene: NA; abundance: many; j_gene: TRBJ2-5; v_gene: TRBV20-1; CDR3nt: TGCAGTGCTAGCGACGGCCAAGAGACCCAGTACTTC; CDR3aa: CSASDGQETQYF
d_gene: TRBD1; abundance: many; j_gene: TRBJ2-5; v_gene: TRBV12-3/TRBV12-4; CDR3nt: TGTGCCAGCAGTCCGGGACAGGGCGGGTTAAAGACCCAGTACTTC; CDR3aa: CASSPGQGGLKTQYF
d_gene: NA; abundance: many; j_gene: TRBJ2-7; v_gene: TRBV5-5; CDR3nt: TGTGCCTCCCTCCGGGGCCCAGCAAACTACGAGCAGTACTTC; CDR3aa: CASLRGPANYEQYF
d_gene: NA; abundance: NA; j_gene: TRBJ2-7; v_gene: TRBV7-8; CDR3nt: TGTGCCAGCAGCGCCTCCCCCCAGTCGAAAGCGGGTTACGAGCAGTACTTC; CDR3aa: CASSASPQSKAGYEQYF
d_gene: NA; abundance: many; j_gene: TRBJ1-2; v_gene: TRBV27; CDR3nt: TGTGCCAGCAGTAATTCCTCGGACGTCACCTATGGCTACACCTTC; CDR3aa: CASSNSSDVTYGYTF
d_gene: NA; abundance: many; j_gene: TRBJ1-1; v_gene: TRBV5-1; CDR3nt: TGCGCCAGCAGCTTGAGGGGCGGCAGTGACTTCATGAACACTGAAGCTTTCTTT; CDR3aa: CASSLRGGSDFMNTEAFF
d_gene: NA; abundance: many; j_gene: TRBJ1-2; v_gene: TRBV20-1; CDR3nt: TGCAGTGCTAGAGGCAGACAGGTCTCCTATGGCTACACCTTC; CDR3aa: CSARGRQVSYGYTF
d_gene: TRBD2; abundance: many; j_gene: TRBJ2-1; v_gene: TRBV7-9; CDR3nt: TGTGCCAGCAGCTCAACGGGGGGGAAGAATGAGCAGTTCTTC; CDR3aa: CASSSTGGKNEQFF
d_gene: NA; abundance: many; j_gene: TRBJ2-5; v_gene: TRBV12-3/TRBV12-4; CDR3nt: TGTGCCACCACAACGGCCCGGAGGGGAGAGACCCAGTACTTC; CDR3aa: CATTTARRGETQYF
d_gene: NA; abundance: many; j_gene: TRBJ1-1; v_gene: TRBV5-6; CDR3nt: TGTGCCAGCAGCTTGATGAGAGGGAGGGCTGAAGCTTTCTTT; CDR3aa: CASSLMRGRAEAFF